This TCR beta chain emerged from a study of CXCR3-negative and CXCR3-positive naive CD8 T cells. Carrying UMI labels, the TRB cDNA libraries were prepared through 5' RACE. Following a re-call of the 5' RACE reads, TCRdb has one entry per CDR3 protein and lacks DNA. The sample holds 55,000 to 65,000 distinct CDR3 sequences. To note about this clonotype: As yet, its antigen is unknown.

General study findings and limits: Compared with CXCR3-negative naive cells, CXCR3-positive naive cells showed more hydrophobic TRB CDR3s. In naive cells, CXCR3-negative and CXCR3-positive subsets had similar TRBV-TRBJ usage; memory cells differed.

Germline CDR1 DFQATT, CDR2 SNEGSKA (reference sequence). This CDR3 spans 13 amino acids. The chain couples TRBV20-1 to TRBJ2-1. The receptor's source is a human donor in good health. Some clones in this sample may be carry-over from other donors' samples. Sequenced sample: naive CXCR3- CD8+ T cells from blood. The subset here: CD45RO-CCR7+CD27+CD95- naive CD8+ T cells lacking CXCR3 (TNR3-). The CDR3 reads CSAPLPSYNEQFF.